This TCR beta chain was captured by sequencing in a study of blood T cell repertoires in COVID-19. Across the whole study: Samples taken during acute and convalescent COVID-19 were collected in the United States, Italy and Spain. T cells, B-cell-depleted T cells, or PBMCs supplied cDNA or gDNA.

CDR3 size: 15 residues. Per germline, CDR1 KGHSH and CDR2 LQKENI. Trimming at V came to 4 bases and at J to 3 bases, leaving 5 bases not matched to a gene. In the authors' workflow: Using reference gene primer amplification, nucleated cell counts were estimated. Assay used: immunoSEQ multiplex PCR; TCRdb lists only in-frame clones, some missing. V, J and clone size are taken as reported in that table, and D and trimming were inferred from the DNA itself. The sample yields just under 300,000 clones, around 86% seen once. Sequencing was performed on peripheral blood. The TCR sequence derives from a man aged 65-85 years with acute or convalescent COVID-19. J is TRBJ1-1 and V is TRBV18; 10 bases fit TRBD1. CDR3 in DNA: TGTGCCAGCTCACAATCGGGACAGGGGTACACTGAAGCTTTCTTT. It encodes CASSQSGQGYTEAFF.